This is a list of T cell receptor beta chains from one sample in a study of blood T cell repertoires in COVID-19. Libraries were prepared by immunoSEQ multiplex PCR; TCRdb keeps only in-frame clonotypes and omits some of them. The sample gives under 60,000 clones, roughly 82% of which show up once; 7% to 8.5% is in the top ten. The sample was peripheral blood. The receptors originated from a man aged 35 to 55 with acute or convalescent COVID-19. The CDR3 runs from the conserved cysteine through the conserved F or W. A D gene is named only where the DNA matches it firmly. The size entry is marked missing in some rows and otherwise reads once, few, many or a size class.

j_call v_call d_call clone_size cdr3_aa cdr3_nt
TRBJ1-1 TRBV7-9 NA NA CASSFPGVNTEAFF TGTGCCAGCAGCTTCCCAGGGGTGAACACTGAAGCTTTCTTT
TRBJ2-5 TRBV5-1 TRBD2 NA CASSPWAGDRETQYF TGCGCCAGCAGCCCCTGGGCGGGGGATCGAGAGACCCAGTACTTC
TRBJ1-2 TRBV20-1 TRBD1 NA CSARTGLGYTF TGCAGTGCTCGGACAGGCCTCGGCTACACCTTC
TRBJ2-7 TRBV28 NA once CASSSGSEQYF TGTGCCAGCAGCTCCGGGAGCGAGCAGTACTTC
TRBJ2-3 TRBV5-4 TRBD2 NA CASSFSGVPDTQYF TGTGCCAGCAGCTTTAGCGGGGTACCAGATACGCAGTATTTT
TRBJ1-1 TRBV30 NA NA CAWGPGLGAFF TGTGCCTGGGGGCCGGGACTCGGAGCTTTCTTT
TRBJ1-3 TRBV25-1 TRBD1 NA CASSRTGAGNTIYF TGTGCCAGCAGCCGGACAGGGGCTGGAAACACCATATATTTT
TRBJ1-2 TRBV7-2 TRBD1 NA CASSLVHGQGLGYTF TGTGCCAGCAGCTTAGTTCATGGACAGGGATTAGGCTACACCTTC
TRBJ1-2 TRBV7-9 NA NA CASSPGASGYTF TGTGCCAGCAGCCCAGGGGCCTCAGGCTACACCTTC
TRBJ1-4 TRBV5-6 NA once CASSLRGINEKLFF TGTGCCAGCAGCTTGAGGGGAATTAATGAAAAACTGTTTTTT
TRBJ1-4 TRBV4-2 NA NA CASSQDRGAGRSSLFRKLFF TGTGCCAGCAGCCAAGATCGGGGGGCGGGTCGTTCCTCTCTTTTTCGAAAACTGTTTTTT
TRBJ2-7 TRBV5-5 NA few CASSLAGQTTYEQYF TGTGCCAGCAGCTTGGCCGGGCAGACTACCTACGAGCAGTACTTC
TRBJ1-2 TRBV5-1 NA NA CASSLLPGSNYGYTF TGCGCCAGCAGCTTGCTTCCGGGATCTAACTATGGCTACACCTTC
TRBJ1-5 TRBV30 TRBD1 NA CAWDPPDRQGPQHF TGTGCCTGGGATCCCCCGGACAGGCAAGGGCCCCAGCATTTT
TRBJ2-7 TRBV4-1 NA NA CASSLHEVRTRDKRMDEQYF TGCGCCAGCAGCCTACACGAGGTACGGACCCGGGACAAGAGAATGGACGAGCAGTACTTC
TRBJ2-7 TRBV7-2 NA NA CASSLLFGGISSYEQYF TGTGCCAGCAGCTTACTGTTCGGGGGAATTTCCTCCTACGAGCAGTACTTC
TRBJ2-7 TRBV18 TRBD1 NA CASSPYRGDYEQYF TGTGCCAGCTCACCTTACAGGGGGGATTACGAGCAGTACTTC
TRBJ2-1 TRBV12-5 TRBD1 once CASGLGTGLRDEQFF TGTGCTAGTGGTTTGGGGACAGGCTTAAGGGATGAGCAGTTCTTC
TRBJ2-2 TRBV5-4 NA few CASSLAGVYTGELFF TGTGCCAGCAGCTTGGCCGGGGTCTACACCGGGGAGCTGTTTTTT
TRBJ2-5 TRBV2 TRBD2 NA CASSGGGPLEETQYF TGTGCCAGCAGTGGCGGGGGGCCCTTAGAAGAGACCCAGTACTTC
TRBJ1-2 TRBV10-3 NA NA CAISEAGEANYGYTF TGTGCCATCAGTGAGGCCGGTGAAGCTAACTATGGCTACACCTTC
TRBJ2-3 TRBV27 NA NA CASSSQGWGTDTQYF TGTGCCAGCAGTTCCCAGGGGTGGGGCACAGATACGCAGTATTTT
TRBJ1-3 TRBV18 NA NA CASSERADHSGNTIYF TGTGCCAGCTCCGAGCGGGCAGACCACTCTGGAAACACCATATATTTT
TRBJ2-7 TRBV21-1 NA NA CASSKGDLGGSSYEQYF TGTGCCAGCAGCAAAGGAGATTTAGGCGGGTCCTCCTACGAGCAGTACTTC
TRBJ1-2 TRBV6-5 TRBD1 few CASSIGGQPYGYTF TGTGCCAGCAGTATAGGGGGACAGCCCTATGGCTACACCTTC
TRBJ1-2 TRBV29-1 NA NA CSARLQGPGYTF TGCAGCGCCCGACTGCAGGGGCCTGGCTACACCTTC
TRBJ2-7 TRBV4-1 NA NA CASSQEEVLVSYEQYF TGCGCCAGCAGCCAAGAGGAGGTACTGGTCTCCTACGAGCAGTACTTC
TRBJ1-5 TRBV30 NA NA CAWSGGNNNQPQHF TGTGCCTGGAGTGGCGGGAATAACAATCAGCCCCAGCATTTT
TRBJ1-2 TRBV2 NA NA CASSTSGLLGGYTF TGTGCCAGCAGTACATCAGGACTCCTCGGAGGCTACACCTTC
TRBJ2-2 TRBV10-3 TRBD1 NA CAISAQGAGELFF TGTGCCATCAGTGCACAGGGGGCCGGGGAGCTGTTTTTT
TRBJ1-5 TRBV6-5 TRBD1 NA CASSYSTGGGQPQHF TGTGCCAGCAGTTACTCGACAGGGGGCGGGCAGCCCCAGCATTTT